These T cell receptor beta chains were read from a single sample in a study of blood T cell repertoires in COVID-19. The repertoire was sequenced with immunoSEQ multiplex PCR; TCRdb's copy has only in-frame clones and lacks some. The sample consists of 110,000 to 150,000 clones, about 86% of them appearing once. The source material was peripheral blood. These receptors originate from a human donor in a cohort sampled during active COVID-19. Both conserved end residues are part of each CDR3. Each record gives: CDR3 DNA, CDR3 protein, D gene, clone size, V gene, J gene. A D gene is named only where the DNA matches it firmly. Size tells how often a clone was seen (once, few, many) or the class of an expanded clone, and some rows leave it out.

TGTGCCAGTAGTCCAATTACAGGGGCCAGGAACACTGAAGCTTTCTTT	CASSPITGARNTEAFF	TRBD1	.	TRBV19	TRBJ1-1
TGTGCCAGCCGACCACCAGAGAGGGCTGGGGCCAACGTCCTGACTTTC	CASRPPERAGANVLTF	.	.	TRBV27	TRBJ2-6
TGTGCCATCAGCCAGAACACTGAAGCTTTCTTT	CAISQNTEAFF	.	.	TRBV10-3	TRBJ1-1
TGTGCCAGCAGGCCCTTCGGCACAGCTGAAGCTTTCTTT	CASRPFGTAEAFF	.	once	TRBV6-5	TRBJ1-1
TGTGCCAGCACCTCGGGGCAGGGGAGTGAAAAACTGTTTTTT	CASTSGQGSEKLFF	.	.	TRBV25-1	TRBJ1-4
TGTGCCAGCAGGGGCGGAGGGTTAAGCTCCTATAATTCACCCCTCCACTTT	CASRGGGLSSYNSPLHF	.	.	TRBV11-2	TRBJ1-6
TGCGCCAGCAGTGGATTTGAGGCTAATTCACCCCTCCACTTT	CASSGFEANSPLHF	.	.	TRBV5-1	TRBJ1-6
TGTGCCACCAGCAGAGTAGCGGGGGGCGGTGAGACCCAGTACTTC	CATSRVAGGGETQYF	TRBD2	.	TRBV15	TRBJ2-5
TGTGCCAGCAGCCAAGGGAGGGACAGGGGTGGCGAGCAGTACTTC	CASSQGRDRGGEQYF	TRBD1	.	TRBV3-1/TRBV3-2	TRBJ2-7
TGTGCCAGCAGCCAAGATACCCCCAGTCAGCGGGGGGGCTATACCGGGGAGCTGTTTTTT	CASSQDTPSQRGGYTGELFF	TRBD2	.	TRBV4-2	TRBJ2-2
TGTGCCAGTAGTATAAGAGGGACAGGGGGTATCTACAATGAGCAGTTCTTC	CASSIRGTGGIYNEQFF	TRBD1	.	TRBV19	TRBJ2-1
TGTGCCAGCAGCTTAAGTCGATTGCGGGGGGCGGTCACCGGGGAGCTGTTTTTT	CASSLSRLRGAVTGELFF	TRBD2	.	TRBV11-2	TRBJ2-2
TGTGCCAGCAGCTTAGATCCGGGTTTCTATCCGTCTGGAAACACCATATATTTT	CASSLDPGFYPSGNTIYF	.	.	TRBV11-2	TRBJ1-3
TGTGCCAGCAGCTTAGACAGGGGCCCCAACACTGAAGCTTTCTTT	CASSLDRGPNTEAFF	TRBD1	.	TRBV5-4	TRBJ1-1
TGTGCTAGACAGGGCCTTCGCGACACCGGGGAGCTGTTTTTT	CARQGLRDTGELFF	.	.	TRBV12-5	TRBJ2-2
TGCAGCGTTGAAGATGACCGGACAGGGAGTATCTATGGCTACACCTTC	CSVEDDRTGSIYGYTF	TRBD1	.	TRBV29-1	TRBJ1-2
TGTGCCAGTAGTATGGGGGGACTGGCCCAAGAGACCCAGTACTTC	CASSMGGLAQETQYF	.	.	TRBV19	TRBJ2-5
TGCGCCAGCAGCTTGGATGACAGACGGAACTATGGCTACACCTTC	CASSLDDRRNYGYTF	.	.	TRBV5-1	TRBJ1-2
TGTGCCAGCAGTCAATATGGGGGCGCCGGGGGCTACACCTTC	CASSQYGGAGGYTF	.	.	TRBV2	TRBJ1-2
TGTGCCAGCAGCCTCGGGACAGCCTCTAGCACAGATACGCAGTATTTT	CASSLGTASSTDTQYF	TRBD1	.	TRBV5-8	TRBJ2-3
TGTGCCAGTAGTTTTAGGGGCGCGCGCTACAATGAGCAGTTCTTC	CASSFRGARYNEQFF	.	.	TRBV19	TRBJ2-1
TGTGCCACCTCGGGCCCGGGGAGCAATCAGCCCCAGCATTTT	CATSGPGSNQPQHF	.	once	TRBV24-1	TRBJ1-5
TGCGCCAGCGGACAGCCCAGCACAGATACGCAGTATTTT	CASGQPSTDTQYF	.	.	TRBV5-1	TRBJ2-3
TGTGCCAGCAGCTTAAACAGGGAAGAGACCCAGTACTTC	CASSLNREETQYF	.	.	TRBV11-2	TRBJ2-5
TGTGCCAGCAGTCGGATAGAGAGACAGGAGAAGTTCTTC	CASSRIERQEKFF	.	.	TRBV7-9	TRBJ2-1
TGCAGCGTTGTAACTAGCGGGGGCGATGAGCAGTTCTTC	CSVVTSGGDEQFF	TRBD2	once	TRBV29-1	TRBJ2-1